The next 10 T cell receptor beta chains were all read from a single sample in a study of CD8 T cells in ankylosing spondylitis. TCRdb re-called the 5' RACE reads with MiXCR, one entry per CDR3 protein. Altogether under 450,000 distinct CDR3 sequences are present, approximately 20% being singletons, with the ten largest covering about 12%. Sequencing was done on a sample of blood, either unsorted or a sorted T cell fraction (not recorded which). These TCRs come from a male donor with ankylosing spondylitis or in good health (not recorded which).

This chain links TRBV12-3 or TRBV12-4 with TRBJ1-5; TRBD1 might be the D (5 bases). CDR3 length: 15 amino acids. Trimming stripped 6 bases from V and 5 bases from J, with 17 bases between. The CDR3 coding sequence is TGTGCCAGCAGCCCTTGGGGGGTCACATATCAGCCCCAGCATTTT. It translates to CASSPWGVTYQPQHF.

This clonotype came up a few times. A junction end diverges from the germline sequence, so it may reflect a read error. This chain uses TRBV11-2 with TRBJ2-1; D is undetermined. CDR3 length: 16 residues. CDR1 SGHAT and CDR2 FQNNGV come from the germline V gene. CDR3 sequence reads: CASSIEPIDPYNEQFF. The CDR3 nucleotides read TGTGCCAGCAGCATAGAGCCTATAGACCCCTACAATGAGCAGTTCTTC.

The rearrangement uses TRBV12-3 or TRBV12-4 and TRBJ2-7; D not certain. The CDR3 is 15 amino acids. Trimming cost V 8 bases and J 5 bases, with 22 bases left between them. Written as DNA, the CDR3 is TGTGCCAGCCGGTCCGAAAACTCTCGGCTGAACGAGCAGTACTTC. This translates into CASRSENSRLNEQYF.

This clonotype turned up a few times. V gene TRBV4-1 combines with J gene TRBJ2-2, with D hard to call. V lost 3 bases to trimming and J lost 7 bases, with 9 bases between them. The germline V gene has CDR1 MGHRA and CDR2 YSYEKL. CDR3 length equals 13 residues. The CDR3: CASSHPLDGELFF. CDR3 coding DNA: TGCGCCAGCAGCCACCCTTTGGACGGGGAGCTGTTTTTT.

This clonotype was detected only a few times. The V and J genes are TRBV30 and TRBJ2-5; D call uncertain. V was shortened by 5 bases and J by 3 bases, with 19 bases between the two germline ends. This CDR3 has 15 amino acids. Germline lookup yields CDR1 GTSNPN and CDR2 SVGIG (reference sequence). The CDR3 nucleotides are TGTGCCTGGTCGGGCGGTTCTGGACCCGAAGAGACCCAGTACTTC. The encoded protein is CAWSGGSGPEETQYF.

The sample holds a few counts of this clonotype. The chain joins TRBV27 to TRBJ2-7, with 8 bases aligning to TRBD1. Germline V CDR1 and CDR2: MNHEY, SMNVEV (reference sequence). Trimming at V came to 5 bases and at J to 2 bases, leaving 8 bases not matched to a gene. The CDR3 is made up of 15 amino acids. The CDR3 reads CASSLGTGPPYEQYF. The CDR3 DNA reads as TGTGCCAGCAGTCTAGGGACAGGTCCTCCCTACGAGCAGTACTTC.

Only a few counts were recorded for this clonotype. The J gene is TRBJ2-5, the V gene TRBV30; D is undetermined. The V and J ends lost 1 base and 3 bases respectively, with 9 bases between them. The CDR3 is 13 amino acids. In germline, CDR1 is GTSNPN, CDR2 SVGIG (reference sequence). CDR3: CAWSGDSKETQYF. The CDR3 DNA follows: TGTGCCTGGAGTGGGGATTCGAAAGAGACCCAGTACTTC.

This rearrangement joins TRBV30 to TRBJ2-5; a weak D match, TRBD1 (5 bases). This CDR3 has 13 residues. V was pared by 2 bases and J by 5 bases, with 12 bases between. Germline CDR1 reads GTSNPN; CDR2 reads SVGIG (reference sequence). The DNA for the CDR3 is TGTGCCTGGAGTCCGGGTTCAGGGGAGACCCAGTACTTC. Its protein is CAWSPGSGETQYF.

The sample holds a few counts of this clonotype. The rearrangement links TRBV12-3 or TRBV12-4 to TRBJ1-6; no firm D call. The V end was cut by 2 bases, the J end by 0 bases, with 5 bases between. This CDR3 spans 15 amino acids. The CDR3 spells CASSLINSYNSPLHF. CDR3 in DNA: TGTGCCAGCAGTTTAATAAACTCCTATAATTCACCCCTCCACTTT.

This rearrangement joins TRBV4-2 to TRBJ2-3; TRBD2 aligns across 16 bases. V dropped 3 bases and J dropped 4; count of bases not matched to a gene: 10. From germline, CDR1 is LGHNA and CDR2 YNFKEQ. The CDR3 length is 19 residues. For the CDR3, the DNA is TGTGCCAGCAGCCACCTCGGGACTAGCGGGGGGGATTTTCCAGATACGCAGTATTTT. This gives the protein CASSHLGTSGGDFPDTQYF.